The TCR beta chain described here comes from a study of T cell responses to AZD1222 COVID-19 vaccine. Regarding the study as a whole: The number of AZD1222 recipients seropositive at baseline was only five to seven. Donors were largely white British and mainly female; clonal diversity was possibly underestimated. There were repertoire samples only from the period after the peak T cell response. Regions left unmutated in variants are reportedly the target of nearly half of spike-specific TCRs.

In regard to this clone: What it binds is not known.

The germline V gene has CDR1 MNHEY and CDR2 SVGAGI. The CDR3 is 16 residues long. J was trimmed by 6 bases and V by 4 bases; bases with no gene match: 9. Data came from immunoSEQ multiplex PCR; TCRdb stores just in-frame clones and leaves some out. The sample comprises about 110,000 clones, roughly 90% of which are singletons, and about 4.8% rests with the top ten. Sequences were derived from peripheral blood, sampled on day 0 of AZD1222 vaccination. The origin of this receptor is an adult in good health. The V and J genes are TRBV6-5 and TRBJ1-5; 10 nucleotides align to TRBD1. This CDR3 reads CASSSLGQGESQPQHF. DNA for the CDR3: TGTGCCAGCAGTTCCCTCGGACAGGGGGAAAGTCAGCCCCAGCATTTT.